Described below is a single TCR beta chain sequence and its context. As yet, its antigen is unknown. Mismatch with germline at one junction end may stem from a read error. Genomic DNA per cell subset filled all wells of several immunoSEQ plates. Using immunoSEQ multiplex PCR, the repertoire was profiled, and TCRdb retains in-frame clones only, with some absent. The sample lists about 2.4 million clones, over 85% occurring once. This record comes from a study of shared clonotypes between healthy human individuals. Overall study context: CD8 memory received one plate per donor, CD8 naive two, CD4 memory three and CD4 naive three. Study outcomes and limitations: Tissue TCR repertoires likely differ from these blood-only repertoires.

Those who donated, Caucasian adults without exception, all lived in Nashville, Tennessee. Germline assignment: CDR1 SGHTA and CDR2 FQGNSA. The length of the CDR3 is 16 residues. Sequencing input: naive CD4+ T cells from PBMCs. Subset defined: CD45RA+ positively selected. The V and J genes are TRBV7-2 and TRBJ2-1; 8 positions agree with TRBD2. This TCR was recovered from a man younger than 35 in good health. Some clones in this sample may be carry-over from other donors' samples. CDR3 region: CASSTYSGASHNEQFF. CDR3 nucleotide sequence: TGTGCCAGCAGCACATATAGCGGGGCCTCCCACAATGAGCAGTTCTTC.